The clone carrying this T cell receptor beta chain was recorded only once. This sample is part of a study of T cells in narcolepsy. TCRdb's table, derived via immunoSEQ multiplex PCR, lists solely in-frame clones and lacks some. The top ten clones hold 14% of a sample with some 16,000 clones, roughly 72% of them seen once. CDR3 length: 15 amino acids. CDR1 is LNHDA, CDR2 SQIVND, per germline (reference sequence). Trimming took 9 bases from V and 6 from J; bases not matched to a gene: 16. The V gene is TRBV19, the J gene TRBJ1-2, with 7 positions matching TRBD1. Material for sequencing was CD45RA- memory CD8+ T cells from PBMCs. The TCR comes from a human donor with narcolepsy. CDR3 bases: TGTGCCAGCACACCAACCCAAACAGGGGTGGATGGCTACACCTTC. This gives the protein CASTPTQTGVDGYTF.